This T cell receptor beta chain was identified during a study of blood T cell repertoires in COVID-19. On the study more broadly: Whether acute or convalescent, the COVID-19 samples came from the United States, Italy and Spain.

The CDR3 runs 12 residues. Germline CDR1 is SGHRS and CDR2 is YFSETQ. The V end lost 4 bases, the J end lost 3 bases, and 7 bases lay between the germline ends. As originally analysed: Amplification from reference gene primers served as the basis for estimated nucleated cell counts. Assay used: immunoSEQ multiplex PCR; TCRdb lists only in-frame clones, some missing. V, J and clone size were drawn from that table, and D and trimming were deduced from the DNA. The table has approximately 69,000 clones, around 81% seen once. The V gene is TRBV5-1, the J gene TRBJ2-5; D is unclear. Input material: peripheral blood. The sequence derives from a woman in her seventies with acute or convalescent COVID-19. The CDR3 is CASSNNKETQYF. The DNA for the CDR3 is TGCGCCAGCAGCAACAACAAAGAGACCCAGTACTTC.